This entry describes one T cell receptor (beta chain). The sample is drawn from a study of control samples from healthy donors and cancer patients. TCRdb's table, derived via immunoSEQ multiplex PCR, lists solely in-frame clones and lacks some. The profile shows about 120,000 clones, around nine tenths of them singletons. In germline, CDR1 is MNHEY, CDR2 SMNVEV (reference sequence). Germline trimming cut 5 bases from V and 3 bases from J; bases unmatched to any gene: 0. This CDR3 contains 14 residues. The sequencing input was blood. This sequence was found in a man between 18 and 29 years old in good health. The rearrangement uses TRBV27 and TRBJ2-7; 14 bases match TRBD2. CDR3 coding DNA: TGTGCCAGCAGTGGGACTAGCGGGGGCTACGAGCAGTACTTC. Translating gives CASSGTSGGYEQYF.